The 4 T cell receptor beta chains below were found in one sample sequenced in a study of blood T cell repertoires in COVID-19. Profiling relied on immunoSEQ multiplex PCR, and the TCRdb table lists in-frame clones only, not all of them. The data contain about 22,000 clones, 80% to 85% of them singletons. Sequenced material: peripheral blood. Source of these receptors: an elderly man with active or convalescent COVID-19.

About this clone itself: Mismatch with germline at one junction end may stem from a read error. The chain is built from TRBV7-2 and TRBJ2-7, with 7 bases identical to TRBD1. CDR1 is SGHTA, CDR2 FQGNSA, per germline. The CDR3 runs to 12 residues. CDR3 DNA sequence: TGTGCCAGCAGCTTAGATTTGGGGACAGCTCAATTC. Protein: CASSLDLGTAQF. The whole variable domain, remainder taken from reference TRBV7-2 and TRBJ2-7, is GAGVSQSPSNKVTEKGKDVELRCDPISGHTALYWYRQSLGQGLEFLIYFQGNSAPDKSGLPSDRFSAERTGGSVSTLTIQRTQQEDSAVYLCASSLDLGTAQFGPGTRLTVT.

There are a few counts of this clone. The chain couples TRBV7-6 to TRBJ1-1; no reliable D call. Germline V gene data show CDR1 as SGHVS and CDR2 as FNYEAQ. The ends were cut back, 1 base at V and 3 bases at J, with 21 bases in the middle. The CDR3 consists of 18 residues. CDR3 residues: CASSLDPSAESLHTEAFF. CDR3 sequence (DNA): TGTGCCAGCAGCTTAGACCCTAGTGCGGAAAGCCTTCACACTGAAGCTTTCTTT.

This clone was observed a handful of times. V usage is TRBV11-2 and J usage is TRBJ1-1; 7 positions match TRBD1. Trimming cost V 5 bases and J 4 bases; bases outside gene matches: 10. The CDR3 has 15 amino acids. Germline CDR1 and CDR2: SGHAT and FQNNGV. CDR3 sequence reads: CASSPLRGAVTEAFF. The CDR3 DNA follows: TGTGCCAGCAGCCCCCTCAGGGGGGCGGTCACTGAAGCTTTCTTT.

V gene TRBV28 combines with J gene TRBJ1-6; D remains unclear. The V and J ends lost 6 bases and 7 bases respectively, with 4 bases between them. The CDR3 totals 11 residues. In germline, CDR1 is MDHEN, CDR2 SYDVKM. This CDR3 reads CASRSNSPLHF. The CDR3 coding sequence is TGTGCCAGCAGATCAAATTCACCCCTCCACTTT.